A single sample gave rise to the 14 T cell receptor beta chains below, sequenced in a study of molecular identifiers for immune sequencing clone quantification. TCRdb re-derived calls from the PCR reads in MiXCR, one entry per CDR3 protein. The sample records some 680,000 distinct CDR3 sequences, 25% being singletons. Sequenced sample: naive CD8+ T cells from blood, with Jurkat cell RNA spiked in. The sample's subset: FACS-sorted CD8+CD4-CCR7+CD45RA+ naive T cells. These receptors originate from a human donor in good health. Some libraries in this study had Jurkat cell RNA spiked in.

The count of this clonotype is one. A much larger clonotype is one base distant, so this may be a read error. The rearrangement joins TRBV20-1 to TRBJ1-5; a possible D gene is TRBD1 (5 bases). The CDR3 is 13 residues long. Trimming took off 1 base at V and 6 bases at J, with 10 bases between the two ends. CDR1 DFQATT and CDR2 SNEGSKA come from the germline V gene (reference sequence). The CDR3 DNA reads TGCAGTGCTAGAGGTAGGGGAACTCAGCCCCAGCATTTT. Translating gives CSARGRGTQPQHF.

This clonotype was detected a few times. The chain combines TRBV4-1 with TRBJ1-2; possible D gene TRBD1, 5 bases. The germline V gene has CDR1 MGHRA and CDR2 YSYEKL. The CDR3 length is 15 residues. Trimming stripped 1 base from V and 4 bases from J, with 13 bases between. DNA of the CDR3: TGCGCCAGCAGCCAAGGTGACAGCTATTCCTATGGCTACACCTTC. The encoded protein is CASSQGDSYSYGYTF.

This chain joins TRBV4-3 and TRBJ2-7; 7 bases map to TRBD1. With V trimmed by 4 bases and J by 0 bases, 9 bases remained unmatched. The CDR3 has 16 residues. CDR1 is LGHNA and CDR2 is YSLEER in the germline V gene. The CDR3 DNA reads TGCGCCAGCAGCCCCGCGACAGGGCACTTCTCCTACGAGCAGTACTTC. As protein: CASSPATGHFSYEQYF.

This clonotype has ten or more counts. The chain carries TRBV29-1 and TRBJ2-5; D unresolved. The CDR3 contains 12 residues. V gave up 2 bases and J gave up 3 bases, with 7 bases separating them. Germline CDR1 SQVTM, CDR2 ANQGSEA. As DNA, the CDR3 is TGCAGCGTTGAAAATGACGAAGAGACCCAGTACTTC. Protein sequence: CSVENDEETQYF.

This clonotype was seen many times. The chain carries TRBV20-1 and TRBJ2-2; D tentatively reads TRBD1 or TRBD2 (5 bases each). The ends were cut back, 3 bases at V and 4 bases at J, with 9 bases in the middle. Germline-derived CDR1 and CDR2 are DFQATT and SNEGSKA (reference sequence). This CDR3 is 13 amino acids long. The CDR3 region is CSARERGTGELFF. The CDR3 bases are TGCAGTGCTAGGGAGAGGGGCACCGGGGAGCTGTTTTTT.

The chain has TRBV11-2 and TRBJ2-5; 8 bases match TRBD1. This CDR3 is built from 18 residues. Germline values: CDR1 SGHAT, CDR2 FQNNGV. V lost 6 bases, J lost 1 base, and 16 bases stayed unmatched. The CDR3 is CASSQRSPDRAIQETQYF. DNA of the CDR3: TGTGCCAGCAGTCAGAGAAGCCCGGACAGGGCGATCCAAGAGACCCAGTACTTC.

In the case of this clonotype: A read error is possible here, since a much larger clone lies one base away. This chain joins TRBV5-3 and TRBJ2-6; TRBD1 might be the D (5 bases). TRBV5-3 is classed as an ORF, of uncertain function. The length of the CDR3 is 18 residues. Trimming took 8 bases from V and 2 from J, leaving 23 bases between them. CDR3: CASGSTAGWLAGANVLTF. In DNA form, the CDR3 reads TGTGCCAGCGGTAGTACCGCAGGGTGGTTGGCTGGGGCCAACGTCCTGACTTTC.

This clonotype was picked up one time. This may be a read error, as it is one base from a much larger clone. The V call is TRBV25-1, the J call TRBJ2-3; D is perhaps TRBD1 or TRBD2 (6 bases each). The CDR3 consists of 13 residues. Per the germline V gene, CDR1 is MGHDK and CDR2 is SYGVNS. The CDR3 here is CASRGGWTDMQYF. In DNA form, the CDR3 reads TGTGCCAGCAGGGGGGGATGGACAGATATGCAGTATTTT. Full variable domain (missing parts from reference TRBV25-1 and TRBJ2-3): EADIYQTPRYLVIGTGKKITLECSQTMGHDKMYWYQQDPGMELHLIHYSYGVNSTEKGDLSSESTVSRIRTEHFPLTLESARPSHTSQYLCASRGGWTDMQYFGPGTRLTVL.

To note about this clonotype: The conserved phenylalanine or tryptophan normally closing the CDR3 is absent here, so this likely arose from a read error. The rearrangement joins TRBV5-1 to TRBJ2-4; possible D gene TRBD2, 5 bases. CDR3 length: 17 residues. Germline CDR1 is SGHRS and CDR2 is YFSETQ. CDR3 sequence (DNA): TGCGCCGGCAGCTTGGACCAAAGCGGAGTAGCCAAAAACATTCAGTACTCC. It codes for CAGSLDQSGVAKNIQYS.

The CDR3 DNA sequence: TGTGCCAGCAGCCTGCAAGAGGCTTACTCCTACGAGCAGTACTTC. Translated, it gives CASSLQEAYSYEQYF. The rearrangement joins TRBV7-9 to TRBJ2-7; no firm D call. In germline, CDR1 is SEHNR, CDR2 FQNEAQ (reference sequence). CDR3 length equals 15 residues. Trimming left V 5 bases short and J 0 bases short, with 14 bases between.

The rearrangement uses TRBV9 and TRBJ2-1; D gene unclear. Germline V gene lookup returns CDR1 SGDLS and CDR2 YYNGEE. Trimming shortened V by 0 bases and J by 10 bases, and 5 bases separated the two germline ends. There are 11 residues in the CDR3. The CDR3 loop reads CASSVGKEQFF. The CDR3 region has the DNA TGTGCCAGCAGCGTAGGTAAAGAGCAGTTCTTC.

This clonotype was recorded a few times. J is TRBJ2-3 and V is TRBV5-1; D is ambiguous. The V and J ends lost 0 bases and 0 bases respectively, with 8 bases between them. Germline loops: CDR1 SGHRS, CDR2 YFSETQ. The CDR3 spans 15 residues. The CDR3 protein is CASSLARSSTDTQYF. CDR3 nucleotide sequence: TGCGCCAGCAGCTTGGCCAGGTCTAGCACAGATACGCAGTATTTT.

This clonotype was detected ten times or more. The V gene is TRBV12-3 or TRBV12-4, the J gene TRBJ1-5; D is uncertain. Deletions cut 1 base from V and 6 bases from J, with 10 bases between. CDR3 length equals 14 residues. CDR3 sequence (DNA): TGTGCCAGCAGTTTAGTTGGGGAAGGTCAGCCCCAGCATTTT. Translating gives CASSLVGEGQPQHF.

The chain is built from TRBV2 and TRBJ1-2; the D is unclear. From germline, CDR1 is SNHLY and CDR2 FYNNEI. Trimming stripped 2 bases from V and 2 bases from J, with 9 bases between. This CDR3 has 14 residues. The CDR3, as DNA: TGTGCCAGCAGTGAATTACCGGGAAACTATGGCTACACCTTC. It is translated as CASSELPGNYGYTF. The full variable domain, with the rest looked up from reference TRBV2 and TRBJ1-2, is EPEVTQTPSHQVTQMGQEVILRCVPISNHLYFYWYRQILGQKVEFLVSFYNNEISEKSEIFDDQFSVERPDGSNFTLKIRSTKLEDSAMYFCASSELPGNYGYTFGSGTRLTVV.